Each of the 26 T cell receptor beta chains below was sequenced from the same sample in a study of cytomegalovirus exposure and HLA in healthy donors. PCR amplification relied on 60 Vbeta primers (plus 13 Jbeta primers). Generated by immunoSEQ multiplex PCR, the TCRdb table keeps only in-frame clones and is missing some. This table holds about 110,000 clones, about 70% found once. Input material: PBMCs. These TCRs come from a man younger than 40 in good health and CMV-seropositive.

The chain carries TRBV6-4 and TRBJ1-5; D possibly corresponds to TRBD1 (5 bases). Germline assignment: CDR1 MRHNA and CDR2 SNTAGT. This CDR3 comprises 17 residues. Trimming took 5 bases from V and 0 from J, leaving 17 bases between them. The CDR3 DNA follows: TGTGCCAGCAGTACCAGGGTCAGGCCTTATAGCAATCAGCCCCAGCATTTT. Amino acids: CASSTRVRPYSNQPQHF.

The V gene is TRBV27, the J gene TRBJ2-3, with 11 positions matching TRBD2. This CDR3 is 19 amino acids long. V dropped 2 bases and J dropped 3; count of bases not matched to a gene: 13. Germline V gene data show CDR1 as MNHEY and CDR2 as SMNVEV (reference sequence). DNA of the CDR3: TGTGCCAGCAGTTTACGGCTAGCGGGGGGAGTCCTGCAAACAGATACGCAGTATTTT. As protein: CASSLRLAGGVLQTDTQYF.

The V call is TRBV5-4, the J call TRBJ2-5, with D perhaps TRBD1 (6 bases). This CDR3 has 14 residues. Looked up from germline, CDR1 is SGHNT and CDR2 is YYREEE (reference sequence). Deletions cut 1 base from V and 5 bases from J, with 12 bases between. CDR3 sequence (DNA): TGTGCCAGCAGCTTGAACAGGGAGATGGAGACCCAGTACTTC. Translated, it gives CASSLNREMETQYF.

This clone was picked up one time. V is TRBV27 and J is TRBJ1-5; D not certain. This CDR3 is built from 13 residues. Deletions cut 6 bases from V and 4 bases from J, with 10 bases between. Germline loops: CDR1 MNHEY, CDR2 SMNVEV (reference sequence). The CDR3 DNA reads as TGTGCCAGCAGCATACAGCCTAATCAGCCCCAGCATTTT. Protein: CASSIQPNQPQHF.

The chain has TRBV13 and TRBJ2-7; the D gene is possibly TRBD1 (5 bases). From germline, CDR1 is PRHDT and CDR2 FYEKMQ (reference sequence). The CDR3 has 15 amino acids. V was pared by 5 bases and J by 1 base, with 15 bases between. The CDR3 DNA reads as TGTGCCAGCAGCCCCCCCGCACAGGCATCCTACGAGCAGTACTTC. This gives the protein CASSPPAQASYEQYF.

A single count supports this clone. The chain combines TRBV30 with TRBJ1-2, with a tentative D call TRBD1 (6 bases). CDR3 length: 14 residues. V was cut by 0 bases and J by 4 bases, with 12 bases left in between. Germline V gene sequence: CDR1 GTSNPN, CDR2 SVGIG (reference sequence). CDR3 coding DNA: TGTGCCTGGAGTGTACCCTTACAGGGCTATGGCTACACCTTC. It encodes CAWSVPLQGYGYTF.

This chain uses TRBV30 with TRBJ2-7; 8 bases are shared with TRBD1. Germline V CDR1 and CDR2: GTSNPN, SVGIG (reference sequence). V lost 2 bases, J lost 5 bases, and 2 bases stayed unmatched. The CDR3 contains 12 residues. The CDR3 spells CAWSSQGDEQYV. The CDR3 region has the DNA TGTGCCTGGAGTTCACAGGGGGACGAGCAGTACGTC.

The chain couples TRBV11-3 to TRBJ2-3; 7 bases are shared with TRBD2. V gave up 5 bases and J gave up 0 bases; unmatched junction bases: 5. Germline CDR1 SGHNT, CDR2 YENEEA. The CDR3 is 15 amino acids. CDR3 DNA: TGTGCCAGCAGCCTACTAGCGACCAGCACAGATACGCAGTATTTT. Protein product: CASSLLATSTDTQYF.

The gene calls are TRBV2 and TRBJ2-7; TRBD1 matches 7 bases. Per germline, CDR1 SNHLY and CDR2 FYNNEI. The CDR3 has 12 residues. V gave up 9 bases and J gave up 5 bases; unmatched junction bases: 7. This CDR3 reads CASHRGQNEQYF. The DNA of the CDR3 is TGTGCCAGTCACAGGGGTCAAAACGAGCAGTACTTC.

This sequence joins TRBV5-1 and TRBJ2-3, with 8 bases that match TRBD2. This CDR3 contains 13 residues. Germline V gene data show CDR1 as SGHRS and CDR2 as YFSETQ. V dropped 8 bases and J dropped 4; count of bases not matched to a gene: 6. Here the CDR3 DNA reads TGCGCCAGTGGAAGCGGGAGATCAGATACGCAGTATTTT. It codes for CASGSGRSDTQYF.

The chain recombines TRBV9 with TRBJ2-7; TRBD1 aligns across 7 bases. The length of the CDR3 is 16 residues. Per the germline V gene, CDR1 is SGDLS and CDR2 is YYNGEE. The V and J ends lost 0 bases and 0 bases, in that order; junction bases with no gene match: 6. CDR3 sequence reads: CASSVGGDSLSYEQYF. DNA of the CDR3: TGTGCCAGCAGCGTAGGAGGGGACAGCCTCTCCTACGAGCAGTACTTC. Together with reference TRBV9 and TRBJ2-7, the CDR3 gives the full variable domain: DSGVTQTPKHLITATGQRVTLRCSPRSGDLSVYWYQQSLDQGLQFLIQYYNGEERAKGNILERFSAQQFPDLHSELNLSSLELGDSALYFCASSVGGDSLSYEQYFGPGTRLTVT.

This sequence joins TRBV11-3 and TRBJ2-5; 7 positions agree with TRBD1. In germline, CDR1 is SGHNT, CDR2 YENEEA. V lost 5 bases to trimming and J lost 5 bases; unmatched junction nucleotides: 11. The CDR3 covers 15 residues. CDR3: CASSTRQGGRETQYF. CDR3 DNA: TGTGCCAGCAGCACCCGACAGGGCGGTAGGGAGACCCAGTACTTC.

The chain employs TRBV10-3 and TRBJ2-7; 9 nucleotides line up with TRBD2. With V trimmed by 4 bases and J by 5 bases, 6 bases remained unmatched. CDR3 length: 14 residues. Per the germline V gene, CDR1 is ENHRY and CDR2 is SYGVKD. CDR3 loop: CAISARTSADEQYF. CDR3 DNA sequence: TGTGCCATCAGTGCGAGGACTAGCGCCGACGAGCAGTACTTC.

The chain employs TRBV30 and TRBJ2-5; 10 bases line up with TRBD2. This CDR3 region has 14 residues. Germline lookup yields CDR1 GTSNPN and CDR2 SVGIG (reference sequence). With 3 bases clipped from V and 4 bases from J, the junction kept 5 bases outside the gene matches. The CDR3 protein is CAWRGLAGGETQYF. CDR3 in DNA: TGTGCCTGGAGAGGGTTAGCGGGAGGAGAGACCCAGTACTTC.

This clone has more than one count but fewer than ten. This chain connects TRBV27 to TRBJ2-7; 15 nucleotides match TRBD2. This CDR3 spans 20 amino acids. Germline V lookup: CDR1 MNHEY, CDR2 SMNVEV (reference sequence). J gave up 3 bases and V 7 bases, and 19 bases lay outside the gene matches. CDR3: CASTIKPVGLAGGPHYEQYV. The CDR3 region has the DNA TGTGCCAGCACCATAAAGCCGGTAGGACTAGCGGGAGGGCCTCACTACGAGCAGTACGTC.

This chain joins TRBV29-1 and TRBJ2-1; weak D call: TRBD1 (5 bases). The CDR3 has 12 residues. Trimming stripped 5 bases from V and 7 bases from J, with 12 bases between. CDR1 and CDR2 (germline): SQVTM, ANQGSEA. In DNA, the CDR3 is TGCAGCGTTTTCAGGGAAGTGAATGAGCAGTTCTTC. This encodes CSVFREVNEQFF.

This clone has just one count. The rearrangement uses TRBV27 and TRBJ1-2; D remains unclear. The CDR3 runs 16 residues. Trimming took off 1 base at V and 4 bases at J, with 16 bases between the two ends. Germline-derived CDR1 and CDR2 are MNHEY and SMNVEV (reference sequence). The DNA of the CDR3 is TGTGCCAGCAGTTTATATTCCGCGGGAGGAACCTATGGCTACACCTTC. It is translated as CASSLYSAGGTYGYTF.

This sequence joins TRBV27 and TRBJ1-1; 10 bases are a match to TRBD1. The junction had 21 bases not matched to a gene; V was cut back by 8 bases and J by 0 bases. CDR1 MNHEY and CDR2 SMNVEV come from the germline V gene (reference sequence). The CDR3 contains 20 residues. CDR3 DNA: TGTGCCAGCGCATTTCGTATGGGGACGGACAGGGGGTTATTGAACACTGAAGCTTTCTTT. It specifies CASAFRMGTDRGLLNTEAFF.

V and J are TRBV6-1 and TRBJ1-4; tentatively, D is TRBD1 (6 bases). The CDR3 is made up of 14 amino acids. The germline gives CDR1 MNHNS, CDR2 SASEGT. Trimming took 9 bases from V and 1 from J, leaving 12 bases between them. CDR3 loop: CASGRGGTNEKLFF. CDR3 coding DNA: TGTGCCAGTGGAAGGGGGGGAACTAATGAAAAACTGTTTTTT.

The chain couples TRBV7-2 to TRBJ2-7; 9 nucleotides line up with TRBD1. Per germline, CDR1 SGHTA and CDR2 FQGNSA. This CDR3 contains 16 residues. The junction had 15 bases not matched to a gene; V was cut back by 5 bases and J by 7 bases. The CDR3 reads CASSPRTGDLAWEQYV. The CDR3 DNA follows: TGTGCCAGCAGCCCCCGGACAGGGGACCTCGCTTGGGAGCAGTACGTC.

This chain links TRBV27 with TRBJ2-7; maybe TRBD1 (5 bases). The CDR3 contains 12 residues. The ends were cut back, 4 bases at V and 3 bases at J, with 7 bases in the middle. Germline CDR1 MNHEY, CDR2 SMNVEV (reference sequence). In nucleotides, the CDR3 is TGTGCCAGCAGTTACACAGGCTACGAGCAGTACGTC. As protein: CASSYTGYEQYV.

V and J are TRBV10-3 and TRBJ1-2; a weak D match, TRBD1 (6 bases). The ends were cut back, 2 bases at V and 4 bases at J, with 11 bases in the middle. The germline V gene has CDR1 ENHRY and CDR2 SYGVKD. The CDR3 runs 14 residues. The CDR3 sequence: CAISEGQGTYGYTF. The CDR3 DNA follows: TGTGCCATCAGTGAGGGGCAGGGGACCTATGGCTACACCTTC.

The gene calls are TRBV12-5 and TRBJ2-3; TRBD2 agrees at 11 bases. The V and J ends lost 1 base and 4 bases, in that order; junction bases with no gene match: 4. Germline values: CDR1 LGHNT, CDR2 FRNRAP. The CDR3 has 16 residues. DNA of the CDR3: TGTGCTAGTGGTTTGGGACTAGCGGGGAAAGCAGATACGCAGTATTTT. As protein: CASGLGLAGKADTQYF. The entire variable domain, with the rest obtained from reference TRBV12-5 and TRBJ2-3, is as follows: DARVTQTPRHKVTEMGQEVTMRCQPILGHNTVFWYRQTMMQGLELLAYFRNRAPLDDSGMPKDRFSAEMPDATLATLKIQPSEPRDSAVYFCASGLGLAGKADTQYFGPGTRLTVL.

The chain carries TRBV9 and TRBJ2-2; unclear D gene. V shed 0 bases and J shed 4 bases, with 13 bases lying between them. This CDR3 comprises 16 residues. Germline V gene sequence: CDR1 SGDLS, CDR2 YYNGEE. The CDR3 spells CASSVDPSMGTGELFF. CDR3 nucleotide sequence: TGTGCCAGCAGCGTAGATCCTAGTATGGGCACCGGGGAGCTGTTTTTT.

The CDR3 here is CASSLALASGGAGELFF. As DNA, the CDR3 is TGTGCCAGCAGCTTGGCCCTGGCTAGCGGGGGGGCCGGGGAGCTGTTTTTT. J is TRBJ2-2 and V is TRBV5-4; TRBD2 matches at 12 bases. The CDR3 is 17 residues long. Germline lookup yields CDR1 SGHNT and CDR2 YYREEE (reference sequence). With 0 bases clipped from V and 6 bases from J, the junction kept 6 bases outside the gene matches.

J is TRBJ1-4 and V is TRBV30; no clear D. Per germline, CDR1 GTSNPN and CDR2 SVGIG (reference sequence). The CDR3 extends over 11 amino acids. Deletions cut 5 bases from V and 4 bases from J, with 5 bases between. The chain's CDR3 is CAWAGNEKLFF. CDR3 in DNA: TGTGCCTGGGCGGGTAATGAAAAACTGTTTTTT.